This T cell receptor (beta chain) was captured by sequencing in a study of T cells after yellow fever vaccination. Ten or more counts support this clonotype. Germline V gene lookup returns CDR1 LGHNA and CDR2 YNFKEQ. This CDR3 contains 16 residues. V was pared by 0 bases and J by 7 bases, with 13 bases between. Via MiXCR, TCRdb re-called the 5' RACE reads, giving one row per CDR3 protein. The sample lists more than 250,000 distinct CDR3 sequences; around 7% were seen once. The source material was PBMCs, sampled roughly 46 days after the first yellow fever vaccination. The genes are TRBV4-2 and TRBJ2-6; D may be TRBD1 (6 bases). The source is a man younger than 30 who received the YFV17D yellow fever vaccine. Here the CDR3 DNA reads TGTGCCAGCAGCCAAGAGGATACAGGGAGTGCCAACGTCCTGACTTTC. It encodes CASSQEDTGSANVLTF.